A single sample gave rise to the 20 T cell receptor beta chains below, sequenced in a study of T cell changes during pregnancy in multiple sclerosis. This table comes from immunoSEQ multiplex PCR, and its TCRdb copy is limited to in-frame clones, with some not included. The profile shows fewer than 40,000 clones, roughly nine tenths of them singletons. The specimen comprised CD4+ T cells from peripheral blood mononuclear cells, sampled in the second trimester of pregnancy. The origin of the receptors is a female donor with multiple sclerosis, enrolled in a pregnancy study.

This chain connects TRBV5-4 to TRBJ1-1; D is undetermined. The ends were cut back, 4 bases at V and 8 bases at J, with 15 bases in the middle. In germline, CDR1 is SGHNT, CDR2 YYREEE (reference sequence). CDR3 length equals 13 residues. In DNA, the CDR3 is TGTGCCAGCAGCCATCCCCCGGGATCCGAAGCTTTCTTT. It is translated as CASSHPPGSEAFF.

This clone qualifies as medium-sized. As DNA, the CDR3 is TGCAGCGTCCTGGAGGGAAACACCATATATTTT. It translates to CSVLEGNTIYF. The genes are TRBV29-1 and TRBJ1-3; unclear D gene. CDR1 and CDR2 (germline): SQVTM, ANQGSEA. V shed 6 bases and J shed 4 bases, with 7 bases lying between them. The CDR3 runs 11 residues.

This clone was seen a single time. The J gene is TRBJ2-5, the V gene TRBV6-1; 11 bases align to TRBD2. Trimming at V came to 4 bases and at J to 4 bases, leaving 2 bases not matched to a gene. Germline CDR1 MNHNS, CDR2 SASEGT. This CDR3 is built from 14 residues. Here the CDR3 DNA reads TGTGCCAGCAGTGCTACTAGCGGGGGAGAGACCCAGTACTTC. Translation gives CASSATSGGETQYF.

The chain links TRBV2 to TRBJ1-4, with D perhaps matching TRBD1 (5 bases). The V end was cut by 6 bases, the J end by 0 bases, with 11 bases between. Germline lookup yields CDR1 SNHLY and CDR2 FYNNEI. The CDR3 length is 15 residues. The CDR3 DNA follows: TGTGCCAGCAGCCCCGACAGTGCAACTAATGAAAAACTGTTTTTT. This gives the protein CASSPDSATNEKLFF.

The chain recombines TRBV19 with TRBJ2-2; TRBD2 agrees at 10 bases. CDR3 size: 16 residues. The V segment lost 4 bases and the J segment 1 base; nucleotides outside the gene matches: 3. Germline V gene lookup returns CDR1 LNHDA and CDR2 SQIVND (reference sequence). In DNA form, the CDR3 reads TGTGCCAGTAGTACCGGACTAGCGGTGAACACCGGGGAGCTGTTTTTT. Amino acid sequence: CASSTGLAVNTGELFF.

The CDR3 DNA follows: TGTGCCAGCAGCTTAGGGGACTATAAAGATACGCAGTATTTT. Amino acid sequence: CASSLGDYKDTQYF. V is TRBV11-3 and J is TRBJ2-3; 7 positions agree with TRBD2. This CDR3 contains 14 residues. CDR1 and CDR2 from the germline V gene are SGHNT and YENEEA. Losses at the gene ends were 1 base for V and 5 bases for J; bases not matched to a gene: 3.

The J gene is TRBJ2-1, the V gene TRBV6-1; 7 bases are a match to TRBD2. The CDR3 is made up of 14 amino acids. Trimming took 7 bases from V and 5 from J; bases not matched to a gene: 8. Germline V CDR1 and CDR2: MNHNS, SASEGT. The CDR3 DNA reads as TGTGCCAGCAATGGACTAGTTAGAAACAATGAGCAGTTCTTC. This encodes CASNGLVRNNEQFF.

This clone was seen a handful of times. The chain has TRBV10-1 and TRBJ1-5; TRBD1 matches 8 bases. After removal of 7 bases from V and 1 base from J, the junction contained 3 bases not matched to a gene. This CDR3 region has 14 residues. Germline assignment: CDR1 WNHNN and CDR2 SYGVQD (reference sequence). The CDR3 nucleotides are TGCGCCAGCACCAGACAGGGGAGCAATCAGCCCCAGCATTTT. Translation gives CASTRQGSNQPQHF.

J is TRBJ1-3 and V is TRBV6-5; possibly TRBD1 for D (6 bases). The germline V gene has CDR1 MNHEY and CDR2 SVGAGI. V was pared by 5 bases and J by 0 bases, with 11 bases between. This CDR3 region has 15 residues. In DNA, the CDR3 is TGTGCCAGCAGTCCTGGACAGATCTCTGGAAACACCATATATTTT. This gives the protein CASSPGQISGNTIYF.

The chain links TRBV19 to TRBJ1-2; D not certain. V was trimmed by 5 bases and J by 6 bases, leaving 7 bases between them. The CDR3 has 11 residues. Germline assignment: CDR1 LNHDA and CDR2 SQIVND (reference sequence). CDR3 residues: CASSFGNGYTF. Here the CDR3 DNA reads TGTGCCAGTAGTTTCGGGAATGGCTACACCTTC.

The V and J genes are TRBV4-1 and TRBJ2-2, with 8 bases matching TRBD2. V was clipped by 0 bases and J by 1 base; unmatched bases: 10. The CDR3 extends over 19 amino acids. Germline CDR1 is MGHRA and CDR2 is YSYEKL. CDR3 protein: CASSQDLFGLAKNTGELFF. In nucleotides, the CDR3 is TGCGCCAGCAGCCAAGATCTTTTCGGACTAGCCAAGAACACCGGGGAGCTGTTTTTT.

The chain joins TRBV30 to TRBJ1-4; D remains ambiguous. V was shortened by 8 bases and J by 10 bases, with 23 bases between the two germline ends. Germline lookup yields CDR1 GTSNPN and CDR2 SVGIG (reference sequence). There are 14 residues in the CDR3. Here the CDR3 DNA reads TGTGCCCTTCAAAGCCTATCACCCCGCGGAAAACTGTTTTTT. This codes for CALQSLSPRGKLFF.

The J gene is TRBJ1-2, the V gene TRBV29-1; D not resolved. Deletions cut 3 bases from V and 7 bases from J, with 9 bases between. The length of the CDR3 is 11 residues. Looked up from germline, CDR1 is SQVTM and CDR2 is ANQGSEA. CDR3 bases: TGCAGCGTTGAGGCAGGCCCTGGCTACACCTTC. Protein sequence: CSVEAGPGYTF.

The J gene is TRBJ2-1, the V gene TRBV30, with D perhaps matching TRBD2 (6 bases). The germline gives CDR1 GTSNPN, CDR2 SVGIG (reference sequence). The CDR3 is 15 amino acids. V lost 2 bases, J lost 2 bases, and 13 bases lay in between. As DNA, the CDR3 is TGTGCCTGGAGTCCAGCGGGTCTTACCTACAATGAGCAGTTCTTC. Protein sequence: CAWSPAGLTYNEQFF.

The chain joins TRBV4-2 to TRBJ1-2, with a tentative D call TRBD1 (6 bases). V lost 0 bases, J lost 6 bases, and 11 bases lay in between. The CDR3 runs 14 residues. Germline V gene sequence: CDR1 LGHNA, CDR2 YNFKEQ. For the CDR3, the DNA is TGTGCCAGCAGCCAAGACGGACAGCAGGATGGCTACACCTTC. Its protein product is CASSQDGQQDGYTF.

The rearrangement joins TRBV11-2 to TRBJ1-2; D unresolved. With 5 bases removed from V and 7 bases from J, the gap between germline ends came to 20 bases. This CDR3 comprises 15 residues. Germline V gene data show CDR1 as SGHAT and CDR2 as FQNNGV. CDR3 protein: CASSAWAAALRGYTF. The DNA for the CDR3 is TGTGCCAGCAGCGCTTGGGCAGCGGCCCTTCGTGGCTACACCTTC. The whole variable domain, filled in from reference TRBV11-2 and TRBJ1-2, reads EAGVAQSPRYKIIEKRQSVAFWCNPISGHATLYWYQQILGQGPKLLIQFQNNGVVDDSQLPKDRFSAERLKGVDSTLKIQPAKLEDSAVYLCASSAWAAALRGYTFGSGTRLTVV.

V gene TRBV5-1 combines with J gene TRBJ2-7; no reliable D call. Germline lookup yields CDR1 SGHRS and CDR2 YFSETQ. The CDR3 loop spans 15 amino acids. The germline V and J ends were trimmed by 0 bases and 5 bases, with 15 bases remaining between them. As DNA, the CDR3 is TGCGCCAGCAGCTTGGTCTCTGGGTCAGGAAACGAGCAGTACTTC. Translation gives CASSLVSGSGNEQYF.

The chain carries TRBV5-8 and TRBJ1-1; unclear D gene. Trimming removed 0 bases at V and 9 bases at J, with 12 bases between. Germline-derived CDR1 and CDR2 are SGHTS and YDEGEE. The CDR3 has 13 residues. CDR3 region: CASSLAEVGKAFF. DNA for the CDR3: TGTGCCAGCAGCTTGGCCGAGGTCGGAAAAGCTTTCTTT.

V gene TRBV5-4 combines with J gene TRBJ2-1, with 8 bases aligning to TRBD2. With V trimmed by 4 bases and J by 7 bases, 10 bases remained unmatched. This CDR3 spans 15 amino acids. CDR1 is SGHNT, CDR2 YYREEE, per germline (reference sequence). The CDR3 spells CASSGAGAGVNEQFF. CDR3 DNA sequence: TGTGCCAGCAGCGGAGCGGGGGCGGGGGTGAATGAGCAGTTCTTC.

Concerning this clone: At one boundary the junction diverges from the germline segment, which might be a read error. This chain joins TRBV6-6 and TRBJ2-1; 9 bases map to TRBD2. The germline gives CDR1 MNHNY, CDR2 SVGAGI (reference sequence). The CDR3 spans 12 residues. The CDR3 DNA is TGTGCCAGCAGTTACGGGCGGGAGGGCCGTCTCTTC. It translates to CASSYGREGRLF.